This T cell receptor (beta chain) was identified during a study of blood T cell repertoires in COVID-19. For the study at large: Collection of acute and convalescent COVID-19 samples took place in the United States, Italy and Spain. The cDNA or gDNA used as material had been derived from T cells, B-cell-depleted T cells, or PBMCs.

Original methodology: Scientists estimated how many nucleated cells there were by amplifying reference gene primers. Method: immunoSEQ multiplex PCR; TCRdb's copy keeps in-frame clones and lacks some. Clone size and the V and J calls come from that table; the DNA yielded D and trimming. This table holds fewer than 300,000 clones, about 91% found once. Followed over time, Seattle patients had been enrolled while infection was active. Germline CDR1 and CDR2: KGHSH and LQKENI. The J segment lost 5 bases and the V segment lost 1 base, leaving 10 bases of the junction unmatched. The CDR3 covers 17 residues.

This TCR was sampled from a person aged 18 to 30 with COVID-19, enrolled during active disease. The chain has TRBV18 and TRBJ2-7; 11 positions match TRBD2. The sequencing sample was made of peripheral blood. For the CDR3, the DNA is TGTGCCAGCTCACCACTGGTGACTAGCGGGATACTCCACGAGCAGTACTTC. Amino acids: CASSPLVTSGILHEQYF.